Below, 29 T cell receptor beta chains from the same sample are listed, as sequenced in a study of blood T cells in healthy people across ages. It was with a sample-barcoded 5' primer and a J-beta primer mix that a second PCR of about 7 to 12 cycles was run. Using its own MiXCR run on the 5' RACE reads, TCRdb lists one record per CDR3 protein. The sample has about a million distinct CDR3 sequences, roughly half seen once. The specimen sequenced was blood. All receptors come from a woman aged 55-75 years in good health.

This rearrangement joins TRBV4-2 to TRBJ2-5, with 11 bases that match TRBD2. The germline V gene has CDR1 LGHNA and CDR2 YNFKEQ. J was trimmed by 2 bases and V by 3 bases; bases with no gene match: 8. CDR3 size: 17 residues. The CDR3 nucleotides are TGTGCCAGCAGCCAGGACTACGGGACTAGCGGACAAGAGACCCAGTACTTC. This sequence encodes CASSQDYGTSGQETQYF.

This chain connects TRBV4-3 to TRBJ2-2; unclear D gene. CDR1 is LGHNA and CDR2 is YSLEER in the germline V gene. This CDR3 region has 14 residues. Between the trimmed V and J ends, which lost 3 bases and 4 bases, there was a span of 9 bases. CDR3 amino acids: CASSHLGSTGELFF. CDR3 nucleotide sequence: TGCGCCAGCAGCCACTTAGGGTCCACCGGGGAGCTGTTTTTT.

This chain uses TRBV4-2 with TRBJ2-3; D is unresolved. The CDR3 sequence is 15 residues long. V lost 0 bases and J 1 base, leaving 8 bases between the germline ends. CDR1 LGHNA and CDR2 YNFKEQ come from the germline V gene. CDR3 sequence reads: CASSQEAGRTDTQYF. For the CDR3, the DNA is TGTGCCAGCAGCCAAGAGGCAGGCCGCACAGATACGCAGTATTTT.

This sequence joins TRBV20-1 and TRBJ2-3; D is unclear. Deletions cut 3 bases from V and 1 base from J, with 14 bases between. The CDR3 spans 15 residues. In germline, CDR1 is DFQATT, CDR2 SNEGSKA (reference sequence). CDR3 region: CSARASRYGTDTQYF. Here the CDR3 DNA reads TGCAGTGCTAGGGCCTCCCGGTATGGCACAGATACGCAGTATTTT.

This chain joins TRBV15 and TRBJ2-3; D not certain. Germline values: CDR1 LNHNV, CDR2 YYDKDF (reference sequence). V was pared by 5 bases and J by 7 bases, with 13 bases between. The CDR3 length is 13 residues. As DNA, the CDR3 is TGTGCCACCAGCCGGAACTTGGGGAATACGCAGTATTTT. Amino acids: CATSRNLGNTQYF. The full variable domain, completed using reference TRBV15 and TRBJ2-3, is DAMVIQNPRYQVTQFGKPVTLSCSQTLNHNVMYWYQQKSSQAPKLLFHYYDKDFNNEADTPDNFQSRRPNTSFCFLDIRSPGLGDTAMYLCATSRNLGNTQYFGPGTRLTVL.

This sequence joins TRBV4-3 and TRBJ1-2; TRBD1 might be the D (6 bases). V lost 5 bases, J lost 3 bases, and 13 bases lay in between. The CDR3 loop spans 14 amino acids. CDR1 and CDR2 from the germline V gene are LGHNA and YSLEER. The CDR3 DNA is TGCGCCAGCAGCTCGGGACACGACCACTATGGCTACACCTTC. Translating it yields CASSSGHDHYGYTF.

This clonotype was counted between two and nine times. The chain employs TRBV4-2 and TRBJ2-1, with TRBD2 matching over 7 bases. V was pared by 3 bases and J by 7 bases, with 12 bases of the junction left unmatched. This CDR3 region has 16 residues. CDR1 is LGHNA and CDR2 is YNFKEQ in the germline V gene. This CDR3 is CASSQVGLVRDNEQFF. Written as DNA, the CDR3 is TGTGCCAGCAGCCAGGTCGGACTAGTAAGGGATAATGAGCAGTTCTTC.

This clonotype was observed once. The gene calls are TRBV5-5 and TRBJ2-7; 9 nucleotides line up with TRBD1. The CDR3 runs to 14 residues. Per the germline V gene, CDR1 is SGHKS and CDR2 is YYEKEE (reference sequence). V lost 4 bases to trimming and J lost 9 bases; unmatched junction nucleotides: 11. The CDR3 DNA sequence: TGTGCCAGCAGCCCCCCGACAGGGGGATCCGGGCAGTACTTC. Protein sequence: CASSPPTGGSGQYF.

This clonotype showed up just a few times. The junction does not match germline at one end; this may be a read error. The chain has TRBV3-1 and TRBJ2-4, with D uncertain. CDR3 length: 13 residues. Germline CDR1 LGHDT, CDR2 YNNKEL (reference sequence). CDR3 nucleotide sequence: TGTGCCAACAGCCAAGATATGAGGAACATTCAGTACTTC. Translated, it gives CANSQDMRNIQYF.

This clonotype is a singleton in its sample. This chain uses TRBV11-2 with TRBJ2-7, with 7 bases fitting TRBD2. Germline V CDR1 and CDR2: SGHAT, FQNNGV. V was pared by 3 bases and J by 7 bases, with 18 bases of the junction left unmatched. This CDR3 contains 17 residues. The CDR3 reads CASSLGTGTTSYNEQYF. CDR3 in DNA: TGTGCCAGCAGCTTGGGGACCGGGACTACTTCCTACAATGAGCAGTACTTC.

The chain employs TRBV29-1 and TRBJ1-1; D not resolved. Germline assignment: CDR1 SQVTM and CDR2 ANQGSEA. The CDR3 spans 13 residues. V lost 3 bases, J lost 4 bases, and 12 bases lay in between. CDR3 DNA sequence: TGCAGCGTTGATGCGCGGGGTAGCACTGAAGCTTTCTTT. It is translated as CSVDARGSTEAFF.

The gene calls are TRBV7-2 and TRBJ2-7, with TRBD1 identical over 7 bases. V was pared by 4 bases and J by 4 bases, with 7 bases of the junction left unmatched. The CDR3 runs 14 residues. The germline V gene has CDR1 SGHTA and CDR2 FQGNSA. The CDR3 sequence is CASSSKTGTYEQYF. The CDR3, as DNA: TGTGCCAGCAGCTCCAAGACAGGGACGTACGAGCAGTACTTC.

The J gene is TRBJ1-5, the V gene TRBV7-9, with 10 bases that match TRBD1. After removal of 5 bases from V and 4 bases from J, the junction contained 8 bases not matched to a gene. The V gene's germline CDR1 is SEHNR and CDR2 FQNEAQ (reference sequence). The CDR3 loop spans 16 amino acids. CDR3 region: CASSKGTGVKNQPQHF. The CDR3 DNA is TGTGCCAGCAGCAAAGGGACAGGGGTAAAGAATCAGCCCCAGCATTTT.

The genes are TRBV12-3 or TRBV12-4 and TRBJ2-5; D is unresolved. The CDR3 is 13 amino acids. Trimming shortened V by 3 bases and J by 1 base, and 6 bases separated the two germline ends. Here the CDR3 reads CASSLIFQETQYF. The CDR3 DNA reads TGTGCCAGCAGTTTGATCTTCCAAGAGACCCAGTACTTC.

V usage is TRBV20-1 and J usage is TRBJ2-1; TRBD2 agrees at 8 bases. V gave up 6 bases and J gave up 8 bases; unmatched junction bases: 15. The CDR3 covers 15 residues. Germline-derived CDR1 and CDR2 are DFQATT and SNEGSKA (reference sequence). The CDR3 DNA follows: TGCAGTGCCATAAAAGCGGGAGTACTTCTCCATGAGCAGTTCTTC. It codes for CSAIKAGVLLHEQFF.

The chain links TRBV5-6 to TRBJ2-3; a possible D gene is TRBD1 (6 bases). The CDR3 sequence is 16 residues long. Germline V gene data show CDR1 as SGHDT and CDR2 as YYEEEE. V was cut by 0 bases and J by 1 base, with 12 bases left in between. CDR3 sequence: CASSLGTNRGTDTQYF. CDR3 in DNA: TGTGCCAGCAGCTTGGGCACGAACAGGGGCACAGATACGCAGTATTTT.

The chain uses TRBV4-2 and TRBJ2-1; TRBD1 matches at 9 bases. The J call may be faulty, since TRBJ2-7 better matches the DNA end. This CDR3 is built from 15 residues. Germline CDR1 and CDR2: LGHNA and YNFKEQ. This chain's CDR3 is CASMGGRDRDNEQYF. DNA for the CDR3: TGTGCCAGCATGGGGGGCCGGGACAGGGACAATGAGCAGTACTTC.

The V gene is TRBV4-1, the J gene TRBJ2-1, with 8 bases that match TRBD2. The tail of the sequence fits TRBJ2-7 better, so the J call may be wrong. This CDR3 is built from 15 residues. Germline CDR1 reads MGHRA; CDR2 reads YSYEKL. This CDR3 is CASSHTGGAYNEQYF. In DNA, the CDR3 is TGCGCCAGCAGCCATACGGGAGGGGCCTACAATGAGCAGTACTTC.

About this clonotype itself: Relative to the germline gene, one junction end is altered; a read error may explain this. The chain combines TRBV29-1 with TRBJ1-2; D gene uncertain. Per the germline V gene, CDR1 is SQVTM and CDR2 is ANQGSEA. This CDR3 comprises 13 residues. As DNA, the CDR3 is TGCAACGTTTCTCCGGGCCTACCCTATGGCTACACCTTC. Encoded protein: CNVSPGLPYGYTF.

J is TRBJ2-7 and V is TRBV3-1; tentative D call: TRBD2 (6 bases). Germline CDR1 reads LGHDT; CDR2 reads YNNKEL (reference sequence). V gave up 4 bases and J gave up 0 bases, with 13 bases separating them. The CDR3 sequence is 15 residues long. CDR3 sequence: CASSLFAGRSYEQYF. As DNA, the CDR3 is TGTGCCAGCAGCCTGTTTGCGGGGCGCTCCTACGAGCAGTACTTC.

This clonotype was found once. The V call is TRBV7-6, the J call TRBJ2-1; D uncertain. Germline assignment: CDR1 SGHVS and CDR2 FNYEAQ. V lost 5 bases and J lost 6, with 11 bases in between. The CDR3 spans 13 residues. The CDR3 here is CASSPEWGNEQFF. CDR3 bases: TGTGCCAGCAGCCCCGAGTGGGGCAATGAGCAGTTCTTC.

The chain has TRBV6-2 or TRBV6-3 and TRBJ1-5, with D unresolved. The CDR3 length is 12 residues. CDR1 is MNHEY, CDR2 SVGEGT, per germline. Trimming cost V 10 bases and J 0 bases, with 7 bases left between them. As DNA, the CDR3 is TGTGCCACAGGCAATAGCAATCAGCCCCAGCATTTT. Its translation is CATGNSNQPQHF.

The chain links TRBV20-1 to TRBJ2-5, with D possibly matching TRBD2 (6 bases). V lost 6 bases and J lost 1, with 15 bases in between. CDR1 is DFQATT and CDR2 is SNEGSKA in the germline V gene (reference sequence). This CDR3 is built from 14 residues. Here the CDR3 DNA reads TGCAGTGCAGTGCCCCCTAGCGCCCAAGAGACCCAGTACTTC. It is translated as CSAVPPSAQETQYF.

This clonotype was counted only a few times. This chain uses TRBV28 with TRBJ1-2; 8 bases agree with TRBD1. This CDR3 has 16 residues. Germline lookup yields CDR1 MDHEN and CDR2 SYDVKM. Unmatched junction bases numbered 11, after V lost 3 bases and J lost 5 bases. CDR3 protein: CASSFSLDREGYGYTF. CDR3 sequence (DNA): TGTGCCAGCAGTTTCTCCTTGGACAGGGAAGGGTATGGCTACACCTTC.

This chain joins TRBV20-1 and TRBJ2-1; 16 bases map to TRBD2. CDR3 length: 19 residues. V gave up 2 bases and J gave up 4 bases; unmatched junction bases: 11. Germline-derived CDR1 and CDR2 are DFQATT and SNEGSKA (reference sequence). CDR3 nucleotide sequence: TGCAGTGCTAGATCGCCGGCACCGGGACTAGCGGGGGGGTACAATGAGCAGTTCTTC. It codes for CSARSPAPGLAGGYNEQFF.

V and J are TRBV4-2 and TRBJ1-3; D unresolved. CDR1 is LGHNA and CDR2 is YNFKEQ in the germline V gene. This CDR3 spans 16 amino acids. V was trimmed by 0 bases and J by 0 bases, leaving 9 bases between them. Here the CDR3 DNA reads TGTGCCAGCAGCCAAGATTCCCAGCGCTCTGGAAACACCATATATTTT. Amino acid sequence: CASSQDSQRSGNTIYF.

The chain has TRBV18 and TRBJ2-3, with 8 bases identical to TRBD2. The V gene's germline CDR1 is KGHSH and CDR2 LQKENI. With V trimmed by 3 bases and J by 4 bases, 6 bases remained unmatched. The CDR3 has 15 residues. In DNA, the CDR3 is TGTGCCAGCTCACCTAGCGGGACCAGCGCAGATACGCAGTATTTT. Its protein product is CASSPSGTSADTQYF.

There are a few counts of this clonotype. The J gene is TRBJ1-2, the V gene TRBV6-5, with a tentative D call TRBD1 (5 bases). The V and J ends lost 6 bases and 1 base respectively, with 18 bases between them. The CDR3 has 16 residues. CDR1 is MNHEY, CDR2 SVGAGI, per germline. The CDR3 bases are TGTGCCAGCAGCGCGGGGAGGACAACGCATAACTATGGCTACACCTTC. Translated: CASSAGRTTHNYGYTF.

This chain links TRBV6-4 with TRBJ1-1; D is ambiguous. Trimming shortened V by 0 bases and J by 10 bases, and 12 bases separated the two germline ends. Germline loops: CDR1 MRHNA, CDR2 SNTAGT. The CDR3 is made up of 13 amino acids. The DNA of the CDR3 is TGTGCCAGCAGTGACTCCCTCACCGGGAGAGCTTTCTTT. Protein sequence: CASSDSLTGRAFF.